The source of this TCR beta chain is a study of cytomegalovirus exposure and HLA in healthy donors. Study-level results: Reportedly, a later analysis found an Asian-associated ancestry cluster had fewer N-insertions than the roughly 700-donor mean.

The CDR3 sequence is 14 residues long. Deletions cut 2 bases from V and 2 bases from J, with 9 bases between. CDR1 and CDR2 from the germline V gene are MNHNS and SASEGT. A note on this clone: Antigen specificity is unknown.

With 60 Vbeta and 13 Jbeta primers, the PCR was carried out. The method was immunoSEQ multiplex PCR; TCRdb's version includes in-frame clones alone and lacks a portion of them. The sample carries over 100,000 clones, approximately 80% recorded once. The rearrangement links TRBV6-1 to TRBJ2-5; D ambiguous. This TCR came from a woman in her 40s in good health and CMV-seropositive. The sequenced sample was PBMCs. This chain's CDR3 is CASSESGTQETQYF. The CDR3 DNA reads TGTGCCAGCAGTGAATCAGGTACACAAGAGACCCAGTACTTC.